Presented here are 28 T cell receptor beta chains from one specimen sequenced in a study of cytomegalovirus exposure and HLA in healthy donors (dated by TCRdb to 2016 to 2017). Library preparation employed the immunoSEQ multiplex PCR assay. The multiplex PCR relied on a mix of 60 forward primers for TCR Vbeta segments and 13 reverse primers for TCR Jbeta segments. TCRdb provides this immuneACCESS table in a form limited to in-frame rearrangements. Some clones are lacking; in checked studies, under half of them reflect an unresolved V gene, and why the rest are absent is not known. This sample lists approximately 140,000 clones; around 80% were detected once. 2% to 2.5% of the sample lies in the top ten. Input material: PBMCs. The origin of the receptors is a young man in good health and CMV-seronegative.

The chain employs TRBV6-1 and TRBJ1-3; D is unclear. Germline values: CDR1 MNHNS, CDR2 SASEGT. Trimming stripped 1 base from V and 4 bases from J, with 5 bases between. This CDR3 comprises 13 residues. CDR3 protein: CASSEGSGNTIYF. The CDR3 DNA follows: TGTGCCAGCAGTGAAGGGAGCGGAAACACCATATATTTT.

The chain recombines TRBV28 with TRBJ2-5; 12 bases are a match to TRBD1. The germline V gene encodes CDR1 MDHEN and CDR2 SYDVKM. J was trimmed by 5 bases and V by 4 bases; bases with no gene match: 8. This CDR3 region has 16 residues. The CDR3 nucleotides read TGTGCCAGCAGTTCTCGATGGGACAGGGGGCTGGAGACCCAGTACTTC. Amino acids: CASSSRWDRGLETQYF.

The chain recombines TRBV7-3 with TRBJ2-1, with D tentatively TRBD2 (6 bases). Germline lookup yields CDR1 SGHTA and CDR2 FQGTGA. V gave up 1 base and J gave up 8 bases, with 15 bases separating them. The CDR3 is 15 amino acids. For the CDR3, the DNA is TGTGCCAGCAGCTTAATCACGGGAGTGGGCGATGAGCAGTTCTTC. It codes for CASSLITGVGDEQFF.

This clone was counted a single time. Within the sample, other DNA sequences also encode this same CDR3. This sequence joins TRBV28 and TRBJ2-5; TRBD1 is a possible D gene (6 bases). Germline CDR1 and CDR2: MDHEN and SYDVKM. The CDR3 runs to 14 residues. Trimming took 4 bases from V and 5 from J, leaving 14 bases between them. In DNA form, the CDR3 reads TGTGCCAGCAGTTCTCCGACAGGAAGGGAGACCCAGTACTTC. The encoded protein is CASSSPTGRETQYF.

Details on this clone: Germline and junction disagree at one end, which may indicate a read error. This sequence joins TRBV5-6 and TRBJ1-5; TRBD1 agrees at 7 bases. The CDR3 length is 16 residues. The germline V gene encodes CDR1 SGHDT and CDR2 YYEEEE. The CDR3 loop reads CASSSITGVGNQPQNF. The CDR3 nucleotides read TGTGCCAGCAGCTCCATCACAGGGGTTGGAAATCAGCCCCAGAATTTT.

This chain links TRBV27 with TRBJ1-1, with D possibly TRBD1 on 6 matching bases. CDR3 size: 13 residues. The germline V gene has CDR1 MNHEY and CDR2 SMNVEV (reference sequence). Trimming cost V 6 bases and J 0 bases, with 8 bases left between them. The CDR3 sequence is CASSAGVNTEAFF. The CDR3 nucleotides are TGTGCCAGCAGCGCAGGGGTGAACACTGAAGCTTTCTTT.

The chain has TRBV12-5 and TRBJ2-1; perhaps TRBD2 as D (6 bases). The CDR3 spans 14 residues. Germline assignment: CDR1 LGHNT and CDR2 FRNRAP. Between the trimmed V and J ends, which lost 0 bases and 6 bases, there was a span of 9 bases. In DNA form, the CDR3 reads TGTGCTAGTGGTTTGGTGGGGGGACCCAATGAGCAGTTCTTC. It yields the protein CASGLVGGPNEQFF.

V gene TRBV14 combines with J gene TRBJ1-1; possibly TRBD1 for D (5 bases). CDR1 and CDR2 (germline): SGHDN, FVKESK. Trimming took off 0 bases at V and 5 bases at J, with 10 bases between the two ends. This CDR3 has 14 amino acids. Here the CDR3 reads CASSQEARGTEAFF. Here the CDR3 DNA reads TGTGCCAGCAGCCAAGAAGCAAGGGGTACTGAAGCTTTCTTT.

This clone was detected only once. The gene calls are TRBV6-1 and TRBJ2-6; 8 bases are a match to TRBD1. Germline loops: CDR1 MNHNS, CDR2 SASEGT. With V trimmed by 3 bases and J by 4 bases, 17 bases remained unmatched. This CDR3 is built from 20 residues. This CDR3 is CASSDEGQGEGLSGANVLTF. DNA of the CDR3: TGTGCCAGCAGTGACGAAGGACAGGGAGAAGGTTTGTCCGGGGCCAACGTCCTGACTTTC.

DNA for the CDR3: TGTGCCAGCAGTGAAGCGCTTCAGGGAGGGGTCCAAGAGACCCAGTACTTC. As protein: CASSEALQGGVQETQYF. The chain combines TRBV6-1 with TRBJ2-5, with 7 bases aligning to TRBD2. The germline V gene has CDR1 MNHNS and CDR2 SASEGT. J lost 1 base, V lost 0 bases, and 8 bases had no gene match. This CDR3 comprises 17 residues.

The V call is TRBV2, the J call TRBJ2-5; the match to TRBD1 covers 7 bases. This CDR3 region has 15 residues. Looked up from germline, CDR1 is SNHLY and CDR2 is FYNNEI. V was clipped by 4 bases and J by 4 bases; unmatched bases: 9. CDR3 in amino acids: CASSGQGHGGETQYF. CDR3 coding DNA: TGTGCCAGCAGTGGACAGGGCCATGGGGGAGAGACCCAGTACTTC.

This CDR3 is CVVPAFAYEQYF. In DNA, the CDR3 is TGTGTGGTTCCTGCGTTTGCCTACGAGCAGTACTTC. This chain uses TRBV6-1 with TRBJ2-7; no clear D gene. CDR1 is MNHNS and CDR2 is SASEGT in the germline V gene. This CDR3 has 12 amino acids.

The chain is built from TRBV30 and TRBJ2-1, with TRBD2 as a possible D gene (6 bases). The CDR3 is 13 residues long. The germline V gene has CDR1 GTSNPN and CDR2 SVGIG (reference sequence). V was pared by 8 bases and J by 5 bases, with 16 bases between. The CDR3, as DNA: TGTGCCCGGGACTTCTATCCGAACAATGAGCAGTTCTTC. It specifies CARDFYPNNEQFF. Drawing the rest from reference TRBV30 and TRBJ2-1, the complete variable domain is SQTIHQWPATLVQPVGSPLSLECTVEGTSNPNLYWYRQAAGRGLQLLFYSVGIGQISSEVPQNLSASRPQDRQFILSSKKLLLSDSGFYLCARDFYPNNEQFFGPGTRLTVL.

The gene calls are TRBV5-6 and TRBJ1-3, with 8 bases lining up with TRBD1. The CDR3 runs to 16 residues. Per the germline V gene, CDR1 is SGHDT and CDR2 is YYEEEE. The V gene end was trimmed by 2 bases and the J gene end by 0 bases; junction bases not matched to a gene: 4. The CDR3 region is CASSFLDRDSGNTIYF. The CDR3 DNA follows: TGTGCCAGCAGCTTCTTGGACAGGGACTCTGGAAACACCATATATTTT. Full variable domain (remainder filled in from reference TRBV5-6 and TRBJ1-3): DAGVTQSPTHLIKTRGQQVTLRCSPKSGHDTVSWYQQALGQGPQFIFQYYEEEERQRGNFPDRFSGHQFPNYSSELNVNALLLGDSALYLCASSFLDRDSGNTIYFGEGSWLTVV.

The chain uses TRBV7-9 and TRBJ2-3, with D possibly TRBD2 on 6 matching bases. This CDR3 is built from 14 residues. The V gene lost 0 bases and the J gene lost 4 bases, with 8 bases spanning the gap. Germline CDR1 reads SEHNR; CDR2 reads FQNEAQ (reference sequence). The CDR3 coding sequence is TGTGCCAGCAGCTTAGCGGGAGGTGCAGATACGCAGTATTTT. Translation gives CASSLAGGADTQYF.

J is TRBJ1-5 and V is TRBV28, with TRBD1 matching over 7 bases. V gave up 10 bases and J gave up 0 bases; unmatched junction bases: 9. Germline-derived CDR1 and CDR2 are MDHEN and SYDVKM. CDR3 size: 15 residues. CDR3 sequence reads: CATRGTADSNQPQHF. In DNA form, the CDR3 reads TGTGCCACCCGGGGGACAGCCGATAGCAATCAGCCCCAGCATTTT.

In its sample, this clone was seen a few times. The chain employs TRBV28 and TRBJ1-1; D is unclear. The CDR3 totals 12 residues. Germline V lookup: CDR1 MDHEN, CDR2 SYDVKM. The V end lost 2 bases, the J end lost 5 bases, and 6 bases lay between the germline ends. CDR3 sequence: CASSLPLTEAFF. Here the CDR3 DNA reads TGTGCCAGCAGTTTACCGTTAACTGAAGCTTTCTTT.

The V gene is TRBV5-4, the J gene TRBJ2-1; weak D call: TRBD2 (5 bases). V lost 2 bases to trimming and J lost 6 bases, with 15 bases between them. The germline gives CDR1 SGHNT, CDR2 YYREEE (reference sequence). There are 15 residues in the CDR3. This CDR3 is CASSFFRRAGNEQFF. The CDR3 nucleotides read TGTGCCAGCAGCTTTTTTCGAAGGGCGGGCAATGAGCAGTTCTTC.

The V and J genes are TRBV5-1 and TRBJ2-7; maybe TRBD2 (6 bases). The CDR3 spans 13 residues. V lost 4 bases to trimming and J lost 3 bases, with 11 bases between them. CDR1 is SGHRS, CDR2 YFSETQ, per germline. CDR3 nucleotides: TGCGCCAGCAGCGGGGGAGGTTTCTACGAGCAGTACTTC. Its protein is CASSGGGFYEQYF. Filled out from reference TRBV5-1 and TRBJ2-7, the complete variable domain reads KAGVTQTPRYLIKTRGQQVTLSCSPISGHRSVSWYQQTPGQGLQFLFEYFSETQRNKGNFPGRFSGRQFSNSRSEMNVSTLELGDSALYLCASSGGGFYEQYFGPGTRLTVT.

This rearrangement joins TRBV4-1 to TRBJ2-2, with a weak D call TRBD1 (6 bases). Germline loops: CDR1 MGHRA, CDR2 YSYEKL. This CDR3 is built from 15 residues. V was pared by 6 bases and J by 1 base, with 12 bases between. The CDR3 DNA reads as TGCGCCAGCAGACGTATGGGACAGAACACCGGGGAGCTGTTTTTT. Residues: CASRRMGQNTGELFF.

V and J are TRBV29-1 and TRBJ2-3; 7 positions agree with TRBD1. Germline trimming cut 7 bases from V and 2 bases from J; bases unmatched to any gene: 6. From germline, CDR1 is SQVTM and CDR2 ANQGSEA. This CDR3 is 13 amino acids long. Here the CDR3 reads CSAQGPTTDTQYF. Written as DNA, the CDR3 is TGCAGCGCACAGGGGCCTACCACAGATACGCAGTATTTT.

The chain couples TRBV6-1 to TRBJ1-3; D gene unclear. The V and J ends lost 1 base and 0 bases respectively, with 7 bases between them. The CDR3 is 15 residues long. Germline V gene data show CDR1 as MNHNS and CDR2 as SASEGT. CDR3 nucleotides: TGTGCCAGCAGTGAAGGGCAATTCTCTGGAAACACCATATATTTT. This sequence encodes CASSEGQFSGNTIYF.

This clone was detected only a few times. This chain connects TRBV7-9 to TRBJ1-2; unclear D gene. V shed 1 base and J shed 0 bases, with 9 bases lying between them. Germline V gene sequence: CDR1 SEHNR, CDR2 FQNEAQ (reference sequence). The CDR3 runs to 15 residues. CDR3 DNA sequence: TGTGCCAGCAGCTTAGAAGGCGGAGCTAACTATGGCTACACCTTC. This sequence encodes CASSLEGGANYGYTF.

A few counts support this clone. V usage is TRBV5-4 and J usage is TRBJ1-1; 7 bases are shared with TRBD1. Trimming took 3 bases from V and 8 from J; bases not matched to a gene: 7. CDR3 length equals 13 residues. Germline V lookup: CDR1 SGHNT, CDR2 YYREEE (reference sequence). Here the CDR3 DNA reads TGTGCCAGCAGCTGGGGAAGGGGGCGCGAAGCTTTCTTT. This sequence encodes CASSWGRGREAFF. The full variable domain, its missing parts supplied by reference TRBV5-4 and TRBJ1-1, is ETGVTQSPTHLIKTRGQQVTLRCSSQSGHNTVSWYQQALGQGPQFIFQYYREEENGRGNFPPRFSGLQFPNYSSELNVNALELDDSALYLCASSWGRGREAFFGQGTRLTVV.

CDR3 protein: CASSSRPLANSYNEQFF. DNA for the CDR3: TGTGCCAGCAGTTCCCGCCCTCTAGCAAACTCCTACAATGAGCAGTTCTTC. The chain combines TRBV27 with TRBJ2-1, with a tentative D call TRBD2 (5 bases). Per the germline V gene, CDR1 is MNHEY and CDR2 is SMNVEV (reference sequence). Trimming stripped 4 bases from V and 0 bases from J, with 16 bases between. The CDR3 is made up of 17 amino acids.

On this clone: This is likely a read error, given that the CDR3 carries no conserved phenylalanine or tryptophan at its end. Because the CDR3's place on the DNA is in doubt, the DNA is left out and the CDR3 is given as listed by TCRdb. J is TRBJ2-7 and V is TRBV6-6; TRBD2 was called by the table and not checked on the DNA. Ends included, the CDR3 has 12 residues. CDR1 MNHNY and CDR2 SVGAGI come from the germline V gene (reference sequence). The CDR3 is CASSYSGGRLST.

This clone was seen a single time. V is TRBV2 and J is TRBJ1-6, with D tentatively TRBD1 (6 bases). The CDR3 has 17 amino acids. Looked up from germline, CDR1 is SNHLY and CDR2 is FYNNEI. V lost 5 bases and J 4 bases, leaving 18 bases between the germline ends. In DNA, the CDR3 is TGTGCCAGCAGTCAGGGTGGGGGCAGGAATTATAATTCACCCCTCCACTTT. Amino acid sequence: CASSQGGGRNYNSPLHF.

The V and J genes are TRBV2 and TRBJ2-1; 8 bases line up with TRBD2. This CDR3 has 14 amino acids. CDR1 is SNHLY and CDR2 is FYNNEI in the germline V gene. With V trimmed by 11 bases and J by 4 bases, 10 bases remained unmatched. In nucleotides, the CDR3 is TGTGCCCCGAGACCGAGCGGGGGTTACAATGAGCAGTTCTTC. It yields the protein CAPRPSGGYNEQFF.